This T cell receptor beta chain was obtained from a study of blood T cell repertoires in COVID-19. Measured with immunoSEQ multiplex PCR; TCRdb has only the in-frame clones, and not every one. The data show 310,000 or so clones, about 90% seen once. Trimming shortened V by 5 bases and J by 4 bases, and 11 bases separated the two germline ends. CDR3 size: 14 residues. CDR1 and CDR2 from the germline V gene are LNHDA and SQIVND (reference sequence). Cohorts were determined from participant-reported clinical history. The gene calls are TRBV19 and TRBJ2-2; possibly TRBD1 for D (6 bases). This TCR was recovered from a woman between 18 and 30 years old with acute COVID-19. Input material: PBMCs or T cells enriched from blood (not recorded which). In DNA, the CDR3 is TGTGCCAGTAGTCCCACAGGGTCCACCGGGGAGCTGTTTTTT. Its protein is CASSPTGSTGELFF. The whole variable domain, remainder taken from reference TRBV19 and TRBJ2-2, is DGGITQSPKYLFRKEGQNVTLSCEQNLNHDAMYWYRQDPGQGLRLIYYSQIVNDFQKGDIAEGYSVSREKKESFPLTVTSAQKNPTAFYLCASSPTGSTGELFFGEGSRLTVL.